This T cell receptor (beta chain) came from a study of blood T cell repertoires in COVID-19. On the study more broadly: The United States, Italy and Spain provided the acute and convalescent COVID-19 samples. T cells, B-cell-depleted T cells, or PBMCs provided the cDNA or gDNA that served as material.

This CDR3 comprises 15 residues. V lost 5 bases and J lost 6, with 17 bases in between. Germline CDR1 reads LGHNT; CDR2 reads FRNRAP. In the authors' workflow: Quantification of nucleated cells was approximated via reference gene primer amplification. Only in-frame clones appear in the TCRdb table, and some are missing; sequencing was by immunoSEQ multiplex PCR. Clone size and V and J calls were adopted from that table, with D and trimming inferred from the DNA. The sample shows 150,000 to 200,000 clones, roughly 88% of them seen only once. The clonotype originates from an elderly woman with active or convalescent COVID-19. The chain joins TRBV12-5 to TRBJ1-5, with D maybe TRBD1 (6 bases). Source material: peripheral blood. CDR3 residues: CASGPSQGGGQPQHF. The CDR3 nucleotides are TGTGCTAGTGGTCCTTCACAGGGTGGAGGTCAGCCCCAGCATTTT.